One and the same sample provided the 27 T cell receptor beta chains below, sequenced in a study of molecular identifiers for immune sequencing clone quantification. TCRdb reanalysed the PCR reads using MiXCR and keeps one entry per CDR3 protein. Seen here are more than 450,000 distinct CDR3 sequences, about 26% observed once, and the top ten hold just over 0.75%. The sequencing input was naive CD8+ T cells from blood, with Jurkat cell RNA spiked in. The subset denotes: FACS-sorted CD8+CD4-CCR7+CD45RA+ naive T cells. Receptors were obtained from a human donor in good health. Some libraries in this study had Jurkat cell RNA spiked in.

The V and J genes are TRBV7-8 and TRBJ1-4; a weak D match, TRBD1 (5 bases). The V and J ends lost 5 bases and 5 bases respectively, with 18 bases between them. Germline CDR1 is SGHVS and CDR2 is FQNEAQ. This CDR3 has 16 residues. The CDR3 here is CASSPDERGLNEKLFF. Written as DNA, the CDR3 is TGTGCCAGCAGCCCGGACGAGAGGGGACTGAATGAAAAACTGTTTTTT.

About this clonotype: A read error may account for a junction end that differs from germline. J is TRBJ2-6 and V is TRBV9, with 12 nucleotides matching TRBD1. CDR1 and CDR2 (germline): SGDLS, YYNGEE. This CDR3 is 20 amino acids long. The CDR3 here is CASSVRDRGRGSSGANVLAF. In DNA form, the CDR3 reads TGTGCCAGCAGCGTTAGGGACAGGGGGCGCGGGAGCTCTGGGGCCAACGTCCTGGCTTTC.

This sequence joins TRBV13 and TRBJ1-1; TRBD1 might be the D (5 bases). V lost 3 bases and J 5 bases, leaving 13 bases between the germline ends. Germline lookup yields CDR1 PRHDT and CDR2 FYEKMQ (reference sequence). CDR3 length: 14 residues. In nucleotides, the CDR3 is TGTGCCAGCAGCTTGGGGCAGCCTTGGACTGAAGCTTTCTTT. It translates to CASSLGQPWTEAFF. Combining the CDR3 with reference TRBV13 and TRBJ1-1 gives the whole variable domain AAGVIQSPRHLIKEKRETATLKCYPIPRHDTVYWYQQGPGQDPQFLISFYEKMQSDKGSIPDRFSAQQFSDYHSELNMSSLELGDSALYFCASSLGQPWTEAFFGQGTRLTVV.

This clonotype was recorded at least ten times. V gene TRBV7-9 combines with J gene TRBJ2-7, with D unclear. Germline assignment: CDR1 SEHNR and CDR2 FQNEAQ (reference sequence). The CDR3 is 14 residues long. Trimming removed 5 bases from V and 9 bases from J, with 20 bases in between. This CDR3 is CASSQTQDPSGQYF. The CDR3 DNA sequence: TGTGCCAGCAGCCAAACTCAGGACCCCTCGGGGCAGTACTTC. The full variable domain, in which reference TRBV7-9 and TRBJ2-7 provide the parts outside the CDR3, is DTGVSQNPRHKITKRGQNVTFRCDPISEHNRLYWYRQTLGQGPEFLTYFQNEAQLEKSRLLSDRFSAERPKGSFSTLEIQRTEQGDSAMYLCASSQTQDPSGQYFGPGTRLTVT.

This clonotype was counted at least ten times. The gene calls are TRBV20-1 and TRBJ1-5, with a possible D match to TRBD1 (5 bases). The CDR3 totals 15 residues. Trimming left V 1 base short and J 5 bases short, with 15 bases between. Germline CDR1 DFQATT, CDR2 SNEGSKA (reference sequence). CDR3 sequence reads: CSARGMDMIDQPQHF. In DNA form, the CDR3 reads TGCAGTGCTAGAGGCATGGACATGATCGATCAGCCCCAGCATTTT.

The rearrangement links TRBV13 to TRBJ2-7, with TRBD2 matching 15 bases. CDR3 length: 16 residues. Losses at the gene ends were 5 bases for V and 5 bases for J; bases not matched to a gene: 7. From germline, CDR1 is PRHDT and CDR2 FYEKMQ (reference sequence). Written as DNA, the CDR3 is TGTGCCAGCAGCCCCGGACTAGCGGGAGGGGTGGACGAGCAGTACTTC. This sequence encodes CASSPGLAGGVDEQYF. Drawing the rest from reference TRBV13 and TRBJ2-7, the complete variable domain is AAGVIQSPRHLIKEKRETATLKCYPIPRHDTVYWYQQGPGQDPQFLISFYEKMQSDKGSIPDRFSAQQFSDYHSELNMSSLELGDSALYFCASSPGLAGGVDEQYFGPGTRLTVT.

In its sample, this clonotype was seen a few times. The gene calls are TRBV11-2 and TRBJ2-7, with 8 bases matching TRBD1. With V trimmed by 3 bases and J by 4 bases, 5 bases remained unmatched. Germline CDR1 is SGHAT and CDR2 is FQNNGV. This CDR3 region has 14 residues. In DNA form, the CDR3 reads TGTGCCAGCAGCTTTCAGGGGGCGGGATACGAGCAGTACTTC. Its protein product is CASSFQGAGYEQYF.

The chain is built from TRBV5-6 and TRBJ1-1; D perhaps matches TRBD1 (5 bases). CDR1 is SGHDT and CDR2 is YYEEEE in the germline V gene. This CDR3 comprises 16 residues. Between the trimmed V and J ends, which lost 3 bases and 4 bases, there was a span of 19 bases. In DNA, the CDR3 is TGTGCCAGCAGCTCCCAACGACGGGGGTTGATCACTGAAGCTTTCTTT. Translated, it gives CASSSQRRGLITEAFF.

This clonotype turned up a few times. This chain connects TRBV7-6 to TRBJ2-3, with TRBD1 matching over 8 bases. Losses at the gene ends were 1 base for V and 7 bases for J; bases not matched to a gene: 10. The CDR3 covers 16 residues. Per the germline V gene, CDR1 is SGHVS and CDR2 is FNYEAQ. CDR3 in amino acids: CASSLDWQGAQNTQYF. In nucleotides, the CDR3 is TGTGCCAGCAGCTTAGATTGGCAGGGGGCGCAGAATACGCAGTATTTT.

V is TRBV5-6 and J is TRBJ1-1, with TRBD1 identical over 8 bases. V lost 4 bases, J lost 5 bases, and 13 bases stayed unmatched. CDR1 SGHDT and CDR2 YYEEEE come from the germline V gene. CDR3 size: 16 residues. The CDR3 DNA reads as TGTGCCAGCAGCGGATGGAGTGCCAGGGGGCAAACTGAAGCTTTCTTT. It translates to CASSGWSARGQTEAFF. Combining the CDR3 with reference TRBV5-6 and TRBJ1-1 gives the whole variable domain DAGVTQSPTHLIKTRGQQVTLRCSPKSGHDTVSWYQQALGQGPQFIFQYYEEEERQRGNFPDRFSGHQFPNYSSELNVNALLLGDSALYLCASSGWSARGQTEAFFGQGTRLTVV.

This clonotype has just a few counts. The chain combines TRBV19 with TRBJ2-2; perhaps TRBD1 as D (6 bases). The V gene lost 3 bases and the J gene lost 4 bases, with 9 bases spanning the gap. CDR1 and CDR2 from the germline V gene are LNHDA and SQIVND (reference sequence). There are 14 residues in the CDR3. In nucleotides, the CDR3 is TGTGCCAGTAGTATCCAGGGGTTCACCGGGGAGCTGTTTTTT. This codes for CASSIQGFTGELFF.

This clonotype turned up a few times. CDR3 DNA: TGTGCCAGCAGCCAAGCCCCCCTGGGAGGCTACACCTTC. It encodes CASSQAPLGGYTF. The chain recombines TRBV14 with TRBJ1-2, with D hard to call. The V end was cut by 1 base, the J end by 8 bases, with 11 bases between. The CDR3 extends over 13 amino acids. Germline CDR1 reads SGHDN; CDR2 reads FVKESK.

This rearrangement joins TRBV30 to TRBJ2-4; D not resolved. This CDR3 contains 16 residues. The germline V gene encodes CDR1 GTSNPN and CDR2 SVGIG (reference sequence). The germline V and J ends were trimmed by 3 bases and 2 bases, with 17 bases remaining between them. Here the CDR3 reads CAWRGSPWGTKNIQYF. CDR3 DNA: TGTGCCTGGAGGGGCAGTCCGTGGGGTACCAAAAACATTCAGTACTTC.

This clonotype occurred a few times. V is TRBV20-1 and J is TRBJ1-2; maybe TRBD1 (5 bases). The CDR3 length is 18 residues. The germline V and J ends were trimmed by 1 base and 4 bases, with 25 bases remaining between them. Germline V CDR1 and CDR2: DFQATT, SNEGSKA (reference sequence). Here the CDR3 DNA reads TGCAGTGCTAGAGTCCTAGTGTCTCTTTTTCAGGGCGGCTATGGCTACACCTTC. This gives the protein CSARVLVSLFQGGYGYTF.

This clonotype was counted ten times or more. This chain links TRBV29-1 with TRBJ1-1; the D is unclear. V was shortened by 0 bases and J by 3 bases, with 8 bases between the two germline ends. This CDR3 comprises 13 residues. Germline V gene lookup returns CDR1 SQVTM and CDR2 ANQGSEA. This chain's CDR3 is CSVEDKGYTEAFF. Here the CDR3 DNA reads TGCAGCGTTGAAGACAAGGGATACACTGAAGCTTTCTTT.

There are many counts of this clonotype. This rearrangement joins TRBV12-3 or TRBV12-4 to TRBJ2-3; 11 nucleotides agree with TRBD2. J gave up 4 bases and V 2 bases, and 11 bases lay outside the gene matches. The CDR3 runs to 18 residues. The CDR3 is CASSLSSGRISLSDTQYF. The CDR3 nucleotides are TGTGCCAGCAGTTTATCTAGCGGGAGGATTTCTTTGTCAGATACGCAGTATTTT.

This clonotype has only a few counts. The chain carries TRBV28 and TRBJ2-7; D ambiguous. Between the trimmed V and J ends, which lost 7 bases and 3 bases, there was a span of 16 bases. The CDR3 is 14 residues long. Germline-derived CDR1 and CDR2 are MDHEN and SYDVKM. The CDR3 here is CASTSLGLRYEQYF. The CDR3 DNA reads as TGTGCCAGCACCTCCTTGGGTCTCCGCTACGAGCAGTACTTC.

The chain recombines TRBV30 with TRBJ1-3; D unclear. The germline V gene has CDR1 GTSNPN and CDR2 SVGIG (reference sequence). The CDR3 sequence is 13 residues long. V dropped 5 bases and J dropped 2 bases, with 10 bases sitting between them. The CDR3 DNA reads TGTGCCTGGGATGAGCATCCTGGAAACACCATATATTTT. It is translated as CAWDEHPGNTIYF.

This clonotype was seen more than once but under ten times. The rearrangement uses TRBV4-1 and TRBJ2-1; D unclear. This CDR3 spans 13 amino acids. Germline assignment: CDR1 MGHRA and CDR2 YSYEKL. With 3 bases removed from V and 6 bases from J, the gap between germline ends came to 9 bases. The CDR3 sequence: CASSQAYGNEQFF. The CDR3 nucleotides are TGCGCCAGCAGCCAGGCCTATGGCAATGAGCAGTTCTTC.

The count of this clonotype is one. A much larger clone lies a single base off, so this may be a read error. The chain joins TRBV28 to TRBJ2-4; D gene unclear. The germline V and J ends were trimmed by 3 bases and 8 bases, with 8 bases remaining between them. The germline V gene has CDR1 MDHEN and CDR2 SYDVKM. The CDR3 is 12 residues long. CDR3 sequence: CASSFEAHIQYF. The CDR3 DNA sequence: TGTGCCAGCAGTTTCGAGGCACACATTCAGTACTTC.

Of note for this clonotype: It may be a read error: a sequence one base away is much more abundant. J is TRBJ1-1 and V is TRBV28, with 7 bases identical to TRBD1. From germline, CDR1 is MDHEN and CDR2 SYDVKM. There are 15 residues in the CDR3. The CDR3 is CASSFYRGDNTGAFF. The CDR3 DNA sequence: TGTGCCAGCAGTTTCTACAGGGGAGATAACACTGGAGCTTTCTTT.

On this clonotype itself: A read error is possible here, since a much larger clone lies one base away. V gene TRBV13 combines with J gene TRBJ2-7, with 8 bases fitting TRBD2. Germline CDR1 is PRHDT and CDR2 is FYEKMQ (reference sequence). The V and J ends lost 11 bases and 3 bases, in that order; junction bases with no gene match: 15. The CDR3 contains 15 residues. The CDR3 spells CAGSAQRESDYEQYF. CDR3 sequence (DNA): TGTGCCGGTTCTGCCCAGCGGGAGTCAGACTACGAGCAGTACTTC.

This clonotype appeared a single time. A read error may explain this, as a much larger clone is one base away. J is TRBJ2-7 and V is TRBV7-9, with D possibly being TRBD2 (7 bases). Germline V gene lookup returns CDR1 SEHNR and CDR2 FQNEAQ (reference sequence). This CDR3 contains 15 residues. CDR3 DNA sequence: TGTGCCAGCCGCTTGGGGGGGGCGGACTCCTACGAGCAGTACTTC. Amino acids: CASRLGGADSYEQYF. Drawing the rest from reference TRBV7-9 and TRBJ2-7, the complete variable domain is DTGVSQNPRHKITKRGQNVTFRCDPISEHNRLYWYRQTLGQGPEFLTYFQNEAQLEKSRLLSDRFSAERPKGSFSTLEIQRTEQGDSAMYLCASRLGGADSYEQYFGPGTRLTVT.

This clonotype was seen only a few times. The chain combines TRBV6-2 or TRBV6-3 with TRBJ2-5; D remains ambiguous. Trimming took off 5 bases at V and 0 bases at J, with 4 bases between the two ends. CDR3 size: 12 residues. Germline assignment: CDR1 MNHEY and CDR2 SVGEGT. This CDR3 reads CASSTNQETQYF. The CDR3, as DNA: TGTGCCAGCAGTACCAACCAAGAGACCCAGTACTTC.

This chain uses TRBV4-1 with TRBJ2-4; 9 bases are shared with TRBD2. With V trimmed by 4 bases and J by 3 bases, 13 bases remained unmatched. This CDR3 contains 18 residues. CDR1 and CDR2 from the germline V gene are MGHRA and YSYEKL. The chain's CDR3 is CASSPVAGAAVGKNIQYF. The CDR3 coding sequence is TGCGCCAGCAGCCCAGTAGCGGGAGCGGCGGTGGGCAAAAACATTCAGTACTTC.

This clonotype was detected a few times. The CDR3 protein is CASSETGTVNSPLHF. The CDR3 DNA follows: TGTGCCAGCAGCGAAACCGGGACAGTTAATTCACCCCTCCACTTT. The V call is TRBV28, the J call TRBJ1-6, with 7 bases lining up with TRBD1. The CDR3 totals 15 residues. The J segment lost 6 bases and the V segment lost 6 bases, leaving 8 bases of the junction unmatched. Germline assignment: CDR1 MDHEN and CDR2 SYDVKM.

The V call is TRBV9, the J call TRBJ2-3; 8 bases align to TRBD2. Germline V gene lookup returns CDR1 SGDLS and CDR2 YYNGEE. The CDR3 is 16 residues long. Trimming removed 1 base from V and 1 base from J; junction bases left unmatched: 5. The CDR3 DNA reads TGTGCCAGCAGCGTAAATAGCGGGGTAGGCACAGATACGCAGTATTTT. Amino acid sequence: CASSVNSGVGTDTQYF.